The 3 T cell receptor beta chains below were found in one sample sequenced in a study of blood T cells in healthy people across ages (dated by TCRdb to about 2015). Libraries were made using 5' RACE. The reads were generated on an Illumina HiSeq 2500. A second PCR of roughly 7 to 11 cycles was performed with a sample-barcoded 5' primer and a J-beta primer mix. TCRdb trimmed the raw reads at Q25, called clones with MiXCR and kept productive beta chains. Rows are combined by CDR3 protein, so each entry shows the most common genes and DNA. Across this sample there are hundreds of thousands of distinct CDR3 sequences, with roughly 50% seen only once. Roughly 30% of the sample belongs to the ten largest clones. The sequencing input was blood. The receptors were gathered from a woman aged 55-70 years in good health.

Here the CDR3 DNA reads TGTGCCAGCAGCTCCTATGTGGATACGCAGTATTTT. Amino acids: CASSSYVDTQYF. The chain joins TRBV7-2 to TRBJ2-3; D not certain. The V and J ends lost 4 bases and 6 bases respectively, with 8 bases between them. The CDR3 totals 12 residues. Germline values: CDR1 SGHTA, CDR2 FQGNSA.

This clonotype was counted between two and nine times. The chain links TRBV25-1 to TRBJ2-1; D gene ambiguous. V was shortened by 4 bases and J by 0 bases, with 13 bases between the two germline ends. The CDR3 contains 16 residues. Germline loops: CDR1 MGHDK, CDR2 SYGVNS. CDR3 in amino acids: CASSATMGNSYNEQFF. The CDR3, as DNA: TGTGCCAGCAGTGCAACGATGGGGAACTCCTACAATGAGCAGTTCTTC.

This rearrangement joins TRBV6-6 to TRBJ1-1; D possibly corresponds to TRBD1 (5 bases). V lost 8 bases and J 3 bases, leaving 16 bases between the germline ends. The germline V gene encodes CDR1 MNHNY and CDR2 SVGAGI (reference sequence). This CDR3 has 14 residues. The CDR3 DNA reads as TGTGCCAGCGGGAGGGGTTTTGGGGACACTGAAGCTTTCTTT. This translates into CASGRGFGDTEAFF.